A selection of T cell receptor beta chains follows, all from one sample in a study of patients and donors after allogeneic stem cell transplantation. TCRdb redid the calling of the RT-PCR reads with MiXCR, one entry per CDR3 protein. The sample holds around 240,000 distinct CDR3 sequences, 12% to 15% seen once. The sequencing sample was made of blood, either unsorted or a sorted T cell fraction (not recorded which). The receptor set was obtained from a human donor who was either an allogeneic HSCT recipient or a stem cell or donor lymphocyte infusion donor (not recorded which). It is not recorded whose cells these are; they may come from a transplant donor. The CDR3 runs from the conserved cysteine through the conserved F or W. D genes are given only for firm matches. Clone size is given for some rows only: seen once, a few or many times, or a class if the clone is expanded.

D	V	size	J	CDR3	DNA
NA	TRBV6-1	many	TRBJ2-1	CASSEANGGEQFF	TGTGCCAGCAGTGAAGCGAACGGCGGGGAGCAGTTCTTC
NA	TRBV15	many	TRBJ1-1	CATSRDPLGATGRTEAFF	TGTGCCACCAGCAGAGATCCTTTGGGGGCAACAGGGAGGACTGAAGCTTTCTTT
TRBD1	TRBV20-1	few	TRBJ1-5	CSASQDRVQPQHF	TGCAGTGCTAGCCAGGACAGGGTACAGCCCCAGCATTTT
NA	TRBV6-2/TRBV6-3	many	TRBJ1-5	CASGWPQHF	TGTGCCAGCGGGTGGCCCCAGCATTTT
NA	TRBV6-2/TRBV6-3	few	TRBJ2-7	CASTSGRITYEQYF	TGTGCCAGCACCAGCGGCAGGATCACCTACGAGCAGTACTTC
TRBD2	TRBV5-4	NA	TRBJ2-1	CASSPDGLAGGYNEQFF	TGTGCCAGCAGCCCCGACGGACTAGCGGGAGGCTACAATGAGCAGTTCTTC
NA	TRBV5-1	many	TRBJ1-6	CASSLEVPPGALHF	TGCGCCAGCAGCTTGGAGGTTCCCCCCGGGGCCCTCCACTTT
NA	TRBV18	NA	TRBJ1-3	CASSPDRRYSGNTIYF	TGTGCCAGCTCACCGGACAGAAGATACTCTGGAAACACCATATATTTT
NA	TRBV12-3/TRBV12-4	few	TRBJ1-6	CASSLAINSPLHF	TGTGCCAGCAGTTTAGCGATAAATTCACCCCTCCACTTT
NA	TRBV7-8	many	TRBJ2-2	CASSLATGNTGELFF	TGTGCCAGCAGCCTTGCGACGGGGAACACCGGGGAGCTGTTTTTT
NA	TRBV6-5	NA	TRBJ1-2	CASSSRPGVNYGYTF	TGTGCCAGCAGTTCTCGCCCAGGGGTTAACTATGGCTACACCTTC
NA	TRBV11-2	many	TRBJ1-1	CASSPSTEAFF	TGTGCCAGCAGCCCAAGTACTGAAGCTTTCTTT
NA	TRBV4-3	few	TRBJ1-2	CASSQTDSPYGYTF	TGCGCCAGCAGCCAAACAGACAGCCCCTATGGCTACACCTTC
NA	TRBV24-1	NA	TRBJ2-7	CATSTGLISYEQYF	TGTGCCACCAGTACCGGACTTATTTCCTACGAGCAGTACTTC
NA	TRBV29-1	few	TRBJ1-2	CSVTDVFYGYTF	TGCAGCGTGACGGACGTGTTCTATGGCTACACCTTC
NA	TRBV6-2/TRBV6-3	few	TRBJ1-5	CASSEGSHNQPQHF	TGTGCCAGCAGTGAGGGGTCCCACAATCAGCCCCAGCATTTT
NA	TRBV27	few	TRBJ2-7	CASSQGGGRSYEQYF	TGTGCCAGCAGCCAAGGGGGTGGCAGATCCTACGAGCAGTACTTC
TRBD2	TRBV3-1	many	TRBJ2-1	CASSQDPAGGKTEQFF	TGTGCCAGCAGCCAAGATCCAGCGGGAGGGAAGACTGAGCAGTTCTTC
NA	TRBV2	once	TRBJ1-1	CASSGAPSPRTEAFF	TGTGCCAGCAGTGGGGCACCTTCCCCTCGCACTGAAGCTTTCTTT
NA	TRBV12-3/TRBV12-4	NA	TRBJ1-2	CASSLDRWGYGYTF	TGTGCCAGCAGTTTAGATAGATGGGGCTATGGCTACACCTTC
NA	TRBV7-3	few	TRBJ1-1	CASSLSGLNTEAFF	TGTGCCAGCAGCTTATCGGGATTGAACACTGAAGCTTTCTTT
TRBD2	TRBV7-3	many	TRBJ2-7	CASSLSSATSGGITYEQYF	TGTGCCAGCAGCCTCTCATCCGCTACTAGCGGGGGGATAACCTACGAGCAGTACTTC
NA	TRBV4-3	NA	TRBJ2-1	CASSSTVRGYEQFF	TGCGCCAGCAGCTCGACCGTACGGGGCTATGAGCAGTTCTTC
TRBD2	TRBV20-1	NA	TRBJ2-3	CSAMAGGSTDTQYF	TGCAGTGCCATGGCGGGGGGTAGCACAGATACGCAGTATTTT
NA	TRBV12-3/TRBV12-4	NA	TRBJ1-4	CASSGARNEKLFF	TGTGCCAGCAGTGGGGCACGGAATGAAAAACTGTTTTTT
NA	TRBV12-3/TRBV12-4	NA	TRBJ2-1	CASSFLWRGGFSYNEQFF	TGTGCCAGCAGTTTTCTTTGGAGGGGCGGCTTCTCCTACAATGAGCAGTTCTTC
NA	TRBV12-3/TRBV12-4	few	TRBJ1-1	CASSFRQGIGDTEAFF	TGTGCCAGCAGTTTCAGGCAGGGCATAGGGGACACTGAAGCTTTCTTT
NA	TRBV15	NA	TRBJ1-2	CATSRYWESGYTF	TGTGCCACCAGCAGATACTGGGAATCTGGCTACACCTTC
TRBD2	TRBV6-6	few	TRBJ2-1	CASSRTSDEQFF	TGTGCCAGCAGCCGGACTAGTGATGAGCAGTTCTTC
NA	TRBV5-1	few	TRBJ2-7	CASSLAATGDTYEQYF	TGCGCCAGCAGCTTGGCCGCGACAGGCGATACCTACGAGCAGTACTTC
NA	TRBV5-6	NA	TRBJ2-5	CASSSTQGGLQETQYF	TGTGCCAGCAGCTCCACGCAGGGGGGGCTCCAAGAGACCCAGTACTTC
NA	TRBV15	NA	TRBJ2-1	CATSRGGAGIGNEQFF	TGTGCCACCAGCAGGGGGGGGGCGGGAATAGGCAATGAGCAGTTCTTC
NA	TRBV5-1	NA	TRBJ2-7	CASSLEGHYEQYF	TGCGCCAGCAGCTTGGAGGGTCACTACGAGCAGTACTTC
TRBD1	TRBV6-1	NA	TRBJ1-6	CASRRDRAVSPLHF	TGTGCCAGCAGAAGGGACAGGGCCGTCTCACCCCTCCACTTT
NA	TRBV7-9	few	TRBJ2-1	CASSLGQLRRNEQFF	TGTGCCAGCAGCTTAGGCCAGCTTAGGCGCAATGAGCAGTTCTTC
TRBD2	TRBV9	NA	TRBJ2-7	CASSVDGRANEQYF	TGTGCCAGCAGCGTAGACGGGAGGGCCAACGAGCAGTACTTC
NA	TRBV5-1	many	TRBJ1-6	CASSLVERGTLHF	TGCGCCAGCAGCTTGGTGGAAAGGGGAACCCTCCACTTT
NA	TRBV19	NA	TRBJ2-3	CASSIAGAGADTQYF	TGTGCCAGTAGTATAGCCGGGGCCGGCGCAGATACGCAGTATTTT
NA	TRBV4-3	NA	TRBJ1-2	CASSQDHRTATNYGYTF	TGCGCCAGCAGCCAAGATCATAGGACAGCGACTAACTATGGCTACACCTTC
TRBD2	TRBV2	many	TRBJ2-3	CASSKGASGGPDTQYF	TGTGCCAGCAGTAAGGGGGCTAGCGGGGGACCAGATACGCAGTATTTT
NA	TRBV6-5	NA	TRBJ1-3	CASSSQSASGNTIYF	TGTGCCAGCAGTTCACAGTCGGCCTCAGGAAACACCATATATTTT
NA	TRBV3-1	few	TRBJ1-2	CASSRGKGANYGYTF	TGTGCCAGCAGCCGAGGAAAGGGAGCTAACTATGGCTACACCTTC
TRBD2	TRBV7-2	NA	TRBJ2-1	CASSLTVFSGGPGEQFF	TGTGCCAGCAGCTTAACTGTATTTAGCGGGGGGCCGGGTGAGCAGTTCTTC
NA	TRBV5-1	few	TRBJ1-2	CASSLQTGMGGYTF	TGCGCCAGCAGCTTACAGACAGGCATGGGAGGCTACACCTTC
NA	TRBV5-1	many	TRBJ1-1	CASTEISRASTEAFF	TGCGCCAGCACCGAGATAAGCCGGGCCTCCACTGAAGCTTTCTTT
NA	TRBV10-3	NA	TRBJ2-3	CAISGGGWGSSTDTQYF	TGTGCCATCAGTGGAGGGGGTTGGGGGAGTAGCACAGATACGCAGTATTTT
NA	TRBV28	few	TRBJ2-2	CASEGGLGNTGELFF	TGTGCCAGCGAGGGGGGGTTGGGAAACACCGGGGAGCTGTTTTTT
NA	TRBV6-5	few	TRBJ1-5	CASSYGWNSNQPQHF	TGTGCCAGCAGTTATGGGTGGAATAGCAATCAGCCCCAGCATTTT
NA	TRBV20-1	few	TRBJ1-6	CSAREKDSNNSPLHF	TGCAGTGCTAGAGAAAAGGACAGCAATAATTCACCCCTCCACTTT
NA	TRBV2	few	TRBJ2-7	CASSEGLIYEQYF	TGTGCCAGCAGTGAGGGACTTATCTACGAGCAGTACTTC
TRBD2	TRBV12-3/TRBV12-4	many	TRBJ2-7	CASTRGGQFYEQYF	TGTGCCAGCACCCGGGGGGGGCAGTTCTACGAGCAGTACTTC
NA	TRBV20-1	NA	TRBJ1-6	CSAVDRYNSPLHF	TGCAGTGCTGTAGACAGATATAATTCACCCCTCCACTTT